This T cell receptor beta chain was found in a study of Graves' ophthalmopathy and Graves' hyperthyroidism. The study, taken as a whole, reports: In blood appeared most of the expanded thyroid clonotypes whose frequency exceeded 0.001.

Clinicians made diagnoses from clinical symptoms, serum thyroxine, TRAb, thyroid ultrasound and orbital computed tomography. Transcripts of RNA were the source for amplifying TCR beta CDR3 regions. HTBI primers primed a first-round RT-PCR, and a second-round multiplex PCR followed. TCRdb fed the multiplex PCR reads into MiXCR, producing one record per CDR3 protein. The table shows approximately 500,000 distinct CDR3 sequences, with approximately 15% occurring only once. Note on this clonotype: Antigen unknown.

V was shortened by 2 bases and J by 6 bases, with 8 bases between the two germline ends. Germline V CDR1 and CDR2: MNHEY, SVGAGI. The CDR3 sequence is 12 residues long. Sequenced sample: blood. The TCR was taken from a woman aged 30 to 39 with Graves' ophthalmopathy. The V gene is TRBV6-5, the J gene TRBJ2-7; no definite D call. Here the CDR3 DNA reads TGTGCCAGCAGTTACGCCGACGGCGAGCAGTACTTC. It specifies CASSYADGEQYF.